This TCR beta chain was found in a study of cytomegalovirus exposure and HLA in healthy donors. This table comes from immunoSEQ multiplex PCR, and its TCRdb copy is limited to in-frame clones, with some not included. The table has approximately 200,000 clones, roughly 88% seen once. This clone was detected only a few times. This CDR3 has 14 amino acids. Trimming pared 5 bases from V and 5 bases from J, leaving 15 bases between. Per the germline V gene, CDR1 is SEHNR and CDR2 is FQNEAQ (reference sequence). The sequencing input was PBMCs. The clonotype comes from a woman under 30 in good health and CMV-seronegative. The chain links TRBV7-9 to TRBJ2-5; D remains ambiguous. CDR3 region: CASSPWSVAETQYF. The CDR3 nucleotides read TGTGCCAGCAGCCCCTGGTCTGTTGCGGAGACCCAGTACTTC.